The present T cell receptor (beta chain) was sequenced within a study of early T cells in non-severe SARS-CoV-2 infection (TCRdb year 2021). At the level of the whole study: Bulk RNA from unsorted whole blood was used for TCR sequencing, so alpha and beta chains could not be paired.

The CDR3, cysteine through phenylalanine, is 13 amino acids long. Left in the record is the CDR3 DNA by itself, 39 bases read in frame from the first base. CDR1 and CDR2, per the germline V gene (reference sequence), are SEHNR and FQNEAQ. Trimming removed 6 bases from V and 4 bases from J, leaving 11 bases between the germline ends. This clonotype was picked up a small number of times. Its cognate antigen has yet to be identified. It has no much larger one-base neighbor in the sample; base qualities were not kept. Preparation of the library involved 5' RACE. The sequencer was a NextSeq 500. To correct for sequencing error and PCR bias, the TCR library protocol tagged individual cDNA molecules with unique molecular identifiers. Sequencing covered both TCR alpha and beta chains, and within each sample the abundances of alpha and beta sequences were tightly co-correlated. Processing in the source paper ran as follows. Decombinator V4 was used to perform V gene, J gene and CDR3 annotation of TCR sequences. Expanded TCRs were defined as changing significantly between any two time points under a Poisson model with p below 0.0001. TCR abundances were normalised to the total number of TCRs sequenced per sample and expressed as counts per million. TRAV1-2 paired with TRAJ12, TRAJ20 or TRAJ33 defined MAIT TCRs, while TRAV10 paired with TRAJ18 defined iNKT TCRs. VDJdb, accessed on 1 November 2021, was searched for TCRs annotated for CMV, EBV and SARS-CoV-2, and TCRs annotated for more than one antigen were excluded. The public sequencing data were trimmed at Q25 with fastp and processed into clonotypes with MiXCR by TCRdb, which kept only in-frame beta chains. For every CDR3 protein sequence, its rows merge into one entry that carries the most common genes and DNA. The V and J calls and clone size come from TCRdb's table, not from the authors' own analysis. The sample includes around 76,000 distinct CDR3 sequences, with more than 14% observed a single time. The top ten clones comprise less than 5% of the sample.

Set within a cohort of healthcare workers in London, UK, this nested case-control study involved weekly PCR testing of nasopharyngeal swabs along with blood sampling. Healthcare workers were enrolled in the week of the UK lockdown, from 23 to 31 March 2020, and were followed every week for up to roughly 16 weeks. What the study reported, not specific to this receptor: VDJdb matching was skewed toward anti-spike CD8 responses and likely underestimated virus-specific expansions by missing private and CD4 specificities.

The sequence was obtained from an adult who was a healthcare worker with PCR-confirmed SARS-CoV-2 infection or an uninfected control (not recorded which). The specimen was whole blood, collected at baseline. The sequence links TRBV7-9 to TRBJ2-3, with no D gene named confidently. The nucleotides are TGTGCCAGCAGTATCCCCAACCCAGATACGCAGTATTTT. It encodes CASSIPNPDTQYF.